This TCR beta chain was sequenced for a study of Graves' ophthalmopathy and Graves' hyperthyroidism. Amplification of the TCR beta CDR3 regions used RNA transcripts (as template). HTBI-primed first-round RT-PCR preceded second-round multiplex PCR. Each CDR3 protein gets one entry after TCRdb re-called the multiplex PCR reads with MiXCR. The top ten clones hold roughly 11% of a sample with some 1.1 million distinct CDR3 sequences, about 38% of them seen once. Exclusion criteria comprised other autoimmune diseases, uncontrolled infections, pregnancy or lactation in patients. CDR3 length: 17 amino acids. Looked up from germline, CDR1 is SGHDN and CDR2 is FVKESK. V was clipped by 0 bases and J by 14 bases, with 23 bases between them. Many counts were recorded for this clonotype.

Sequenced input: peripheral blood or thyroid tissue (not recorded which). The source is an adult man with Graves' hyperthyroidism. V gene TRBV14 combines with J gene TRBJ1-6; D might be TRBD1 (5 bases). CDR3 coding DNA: TGTGCCAGCAGCCAAGATCTGGACGGGGCACGGACTCTGACCCTCCACTTT. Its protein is CASSQDLDGARTLTLHF.